A selection of T cell receptor beta chains follows, all from one sample in a study of T cells in Graves' hyperthyroidism and ophthalmopathy. MiXCR, applied by TCRdb to the multiplex PCR reads, yields one record per CDR3 protein. The sample shows fewer than 450,000 distinct CDR3 sequences, 13% to 15% of them seen only once. The sample consisted of blood. These TCRs come from a woman aged 60-70 years with Graves' ophthalmopathy. Each CDR3 is given with its conserved first and last residue. D genes are given only for firm matches. Clone size, where shown, is once, few, many, or a class for clones that have expanded.

>many|TRBJ1-1|TRBV28|.|15
TGTGCCAGCAGTTTATCCACCAGGGGGAACACTGAAGCTTTCTTT
CASSLSTRGNTEAFF
>few|TRBJ2-1|TRBV20-1|TRBD1|14
TGCAGTGCCGTAGGACAGGGGAGTTGGAATGAGCAGTTCTTC
CSAVGQGSWNEQFF
>.|TRBJ2-1|TRBV5-8|.|14
TGTGCCAGCAGCCCAACTCTAGGTTACAATGAGCAGTTCTTC
CASSPTLGYNEQFF
>.|TRBJ1-5|TRBV28|.|14
TGTGCCAGCACCTATGTTGGGGTGAGGCAGCCCCAGCATTTT
CASTYVGVRQPQHF
>.|TRBJ2-7|TRBV4-1|.|14
TGCGCCAGCAGCCAAGAGGGCGGGACCTACGAGCAGTACTTC
CASSQEGGTYEQYF
>few|TRBJ2-5|TRBV5-1|TRBD2|16
TGCGCCAGCAGCCCCGGGGGGGTGACAGGTCAAGAGACCCAGTACTTC
CASSPGGVTGQETQYF
>.|TRBJ1-4|TRBV25-1|TRBD1|18
TGTGCCAGCAGTGGATGGGGGACAGGCTCTCGTGGGAATGAAAAACTGTTTTTT
CASSGWGTGSRGNEKLFF
>many|TRBJ2-5|TRBV5-1|.|14
TGCGCCAGCAGCTGGACCGTCCCGATGGAGACCCAGTACTTC
CASSWTVPMETQYF
>many|TRBJ2-1|TRBV28|.|14
TGTGCCAGCCGGCCTGATGTCTTCTACAATGAGCAGTTCTTC
CASRPDVFYNEQFF
>many|TRBJ2-7|TRBV19|TRBD1|14
TGTGCCAGTAGTGAACAGGGGGCGTTCAACGAGCAGTACTTC
CASSEQGAFNEQYF
>few|TRBJ1-4|TRBV18|.|16
TGTGCCAGCTCACCCTGGGCGGCCGCAACTAATGAAAAACTGTTTTTT
CASSPWAAATNEKLFF
>.|TRBJ2-2|TRBV5-1|TRBD2|17
TGCGCCAGCAGCCTTGCGGGGGGGGATGCGAACACCGGGGAGCTGTTTTTT
CASSLAGGDANTGELFF
>.|TRBJ1-5|TRBV5-1|.|16
TGCGCCAGCAGCTTTCAGGGAAGCGGGAGCAATCAGCCCCAGCATTTT
CASSFQGSGSNQPQHF
>many|TRBJ1-5|TRBV6-1|TRBD1|15
TGTGCCAGCAGCCGGGACAGGGGGTCAAGTCAGCCCCAGCATTTT
CASSRDRGSSQPQHF
>few|TRBJ2-1|TRBV5-1|TRBD2|16
TGCGCCAGCAGCTTAGGTGGGAGGGGCTCCTACAATGAGCAGTTCTTC
CASSLGGRGSYNEQFF
>few|TRBJ2-1|TRBV4-1|TRBD2|17
TGCGCCAGCAGCCAAACCCAAACTAGCGGGAGGGCGTATGAGCAGTTCTTC
CASSQTQTSGRAYEQFF
>many|TRBJ2-3|TRBV20-1|TRBD2|14
TGCAGTGCTACTCTAGCGGCTAGCACAGATACGCAGTATTTT
CSATLAASTDTQYF
>.|TRBJ2-1|TRBV19|.|14
TGTGCCAGTTCTAGTACCGTATGGGATTATGAGCAGTTCTTC
CASSSTVWDYEQFF
>.|TRBJ1-1|TRBV6-1|.|16
TGTGCCAGCAGTGGCCGCGGCGTTACAGGGCTAGCGGAAGCTTTCTTT
CASSGRGVTGLAEAFF
>many|TRBJ1-6|TRBV6-1|.|14
TGTGCCAGCAGGGGGACAACAAAAAGTTCACCCCTCCACTTT
CASRGTTKSSPLHF
>.|TRBJ2-7|TRBV7-2|.|16
TGTGCCAGCAGCTTAGATCCCCGGGACAAGTTCTACGAGCAGTACTTC
CASSLDPRDKFYEQYF
>many|TRBJ2-7|TRBV27|.|13
TGTGCCAGCATGGGCGGGGCATCCTACGAGCAGTACTTC
CASMGGASYEQYF
>once|TRBJ2-5|TRBV30|.|11
TGTGCCTGGAGTACCCTTTGGACCCAGTACTTC
CAWSTLWTQYF
>many|TRBJ2-1|TRBV7-6|.|13
TGTGCCAGCAGCTTAGTACTTTGGGGTGAGCAGTTCTTC
CASSLVLWGEQFF
>few|TRBJ2-7|TRBV30|.|13
TGTGCCTGGAGTGATCCGAGGGGCCTCGAGCAGTACTTC
CAWSDPRGLEQYF
>few|TRBJ2-5|TRBV5-1|.|15
TGCGCCAGCAGCAAGATAACCGGGCCCGGGGAGACCCAGTACTTC
CASSKITGPGETQYF
>many|TRBJ2-1|TRBV7-8|.|11
TGTGCCAGCAGCTTTGGTCCTGAGCAGTTCTTC
CASSFGPEQFF